This entry is about one T cell receptor (beta chain). Its antigen remains undetermined. One base away there is no much larger clone; base qualities are not given. This entry comes from a study of shared clonotypes between healthy human individuals (dated by TCRdb to 2019 to 2021). Describing the broader study: The cohort comprised a couple of women and a few men aged 18 to 49 years. For each donor, CD4 naive and CD4 memory were each given three plates, CD8 naive was given two plates, and CD8 memory was given one plate. To estimate repertoire size and how much clonotype sharing occurs between individuals, the study deeply sequenced the blood TCR repertoires of about 5 healthy adults. To increase sequencing depth and limit assay-specific biases, different laboratories used diverse techniques to prepare libraries and sequence TCR repertoires. Between about 0.94 and 8.9 billion PBMCs per donor were obtained by leukapheresis. What the research found in general, with its limitations: Based on pairwise subsampling, the degree of clonotype sharing among donors was expected to be affected by sequencing depth. Because the study included a small number of donors, the genetic and exposure-history diversity represented was limited. Compared with non-shared clonotypes, the clonotypes found in all four sorted-subset donors had higher generation probabilities. When a handful of donors were compared, the shared fraction of clonotypes was about 5% for naive CD4, about 4% for naive CD8, 2% to 2.5% for memory CD4, and 0.35% to 0.5% for memory CD8. Even with the large sequencing depth, rarefaction of the sorted-subset datasets indicated that sequencing was incomplete. Naive subsets generally had larger estimated clonotype richness than memory subsets did. Sampling was limited to blood, and TCR repertoires in tissue likely differ from TCR repertoires in blood.

Using the deep immunoSEQ assay, multiplex PCR amplified TCR CDR3 regions from genomic DNA. For each cell subset, the extracted genomic DNA was distributed evenly across all wells of several immunoSEQ 96-well plates, and each plate served as one replicate. Each replicate PCR for sorted subsets received around 200 ng genomic DNA, equal to about 29,000 T cell genomes. Purified libraries were measured with a Qubit 3.0 fluorometer, size-checked on a Bioanalyzer 2100, and measured again with the KAPA Library Quantification kit. Each immunoSEQ 96-well plate was sequenced on its own single-read 150-cycle Illumina NextSeq 550 flow cell. Per the source publication's procedure: Because the immunoSEQ output included only junctional sequences and no quality scores, the filtering could not be the same as the filtering used for full-length reads. Sequences were annotated with PyIR, a Python wrapper for IgBLAST v1.9, and V/J genes and CDR3 were assigned using IMGT germline references. Reads were filtered out if the reads had weak V/J assignments (E-value above 1e-6), no CDR3, stop codons, out-of-frame junctions, or ambiguous translated residues. V3J clonotypes were defined by identical inferred V gene, J gene, and CDR3 amino acid sequence. Percentage overlap between repertoires was computed as shared unique clonotypes divided by the size of the smaller repertoire. Three approaches were used to assess repertoire richness: RTK rarefaction, the Chao1 estimator, and Recon v2.1 estimates of unobserved clonotypes. Generation probabilities for all TCRbeta clonotypes obtained by the gDNA method from several donors were computed using OLGA. TCRdb took over this immuneACCESS table, retaining in-frame rearrangements with V and J assigned. Such tables are incomplete; in checked studies, under half of the missing clones stem from an unresolved V gene, and the remainder is unexplained. The V and J calls and clone size were taken over from that table, and D and trimming were inferred from the DNA. The sample table records some 200,000 clones; around 93% of these occur just once. Together, the top ten hold about 0.067% of the sample.

Compared with germline, V lacks 4 bases and J lacks 4 bases; bases without a gene match: 11. CDR1 and CDR2 are read off the germline V gene (reference sequence) as SGHAT and FQDESV. From the cysteine through the phenylalanine, the CDR3 covers 16 amino acids. Of the read, only the CDR3 DNA is kept; its 48 bases are in frame from base 1. The donors were healthy, HIV-negative adults with no recently reported acute infections or vaccinations. Every donor was a Caucasian adult living in Nashville, Tennessee, USA. CD4+ T cells were enriched by magnetic negative selection, after which naive cells were positively selected on CD45RA and the negative fraction was taken as the memory subset. Blood was obtained by leukapheresis, after which PBMCs were separated by Ficoll-Histopaque density gradient centrifugation and cryopreserved in liquid nitrogen vapor phase. Analytical flow cytometry was used to check the purity and quantity of each magnetically sorted T cell population. Genomic DNA was isolated from every sorted fraction and measured by UV absorbance on a Nanodrop 2000c.

Sequencing was performed on naive CD4+ T cells sorted from blood. According to the study, the label for this sample's cell subset or site signals: CD45RA+ positively selected. The rearrangement joined TRBV11-1 to TRBJ2-7, with TRBD2 identical over 9 junction bases. This sequence was found in a woman aged 30 to 39 in good health. The DNA sequence is as follows: TGTGCCAGCAGCTCGGGACTAGCAGCCCTGATATACGAGCAGTACTTC. Its product reads: CASSSGLAALIYEQYF.